The entry below describes one TCR beta chain. These data originate in a study of CD8 T cells in Susac syndrome. RNA was extracted with the RNeasy kit, and a quantity of roughly 0.45 to 1 ug was reverse transcribed using random hexamers. Amplification of TCR beta CDR3 by immunoSEQ multiplex PCR spanned 54 Vbeta and 13 Jbeta. TCRdb analysed the immunoSEQ multiplex PCR reads with MiXCR anew, one entry per CDR3 protein. The top ten hold around 0.41% of the sample, which has roughly 110,000 distinct CDR3 sequences, 94% seen once. This CDR3 has 15 residues. Per germline, CDR1 SGHVS and CDR2 FNYEAQ. The ends lost 3 bases at V and 4 bases at J; junction bases unmatched: 2.

The V gene is TRBV7-6, the J gene TRBJ2-1, with 11 bases lining up with TRBD2. The specimen was CD8+ T cells from PBMCs. This receptor was identified in a human donor with Susac syndrome. The CDR3 coding sequence is TGTGCCAGCAGCTTCACTAGCGGGGGATACAATGAGCAGTTCTTC. Its protein product is CASSFTSGGYNEQFF.